One sample yielded the 6 T cell receptor beta chains listed below, sequenced in a study of tumor T cells in aggressive B-cell lymphoma. Here immunoSEQ multiplex PCR was the method, and the copy in TCRdb shows in-frame clones only, minus some. The sample has about 3,200 clones, around 91% seen once. Sequenced material: tumor tissue. Receptors were obtained from an adult with diffuse large B cell lymphoma.

The rearrangement joins TRBV6-6 to TRBJ2-2, with TRBD1 as a possible D gene (6 bases). The CDR3 totals 13 residues. V was clipped by 4 bases and J by 7 bases, with 10 bases between them. Germline loops: CDR1 MNHNY, CDR2 SVGAGI (reference sequence). The CDR3 loop reads CASSLGTIGELFF. The CDR3 coding sequence is TGTGCCAGCAGTTTGGGGACAATCGGGGAGCTGTTTTTT.

The chain couples TRBV7-2 to TRBJ2-5; maybe TRBD1 (5 bases). Trimming removed 2 bases from V and 2 bases from J, with 6 bases in between. The CDR3 extends over 13 amino acids. Germline V gene data show CDR1 as SGHTA and CDR2 as FQGNSA. The DNA of the CDR3 is TGTGCCAGCAGCTTAAGACAGCAAGAGACCCAGTACTTC. Protein: CASSLRQQETQYF.

The chain has TRBV9 and TRBJ2-3; 8 bases agree with TRBD1. CDR3 length equals 17 residues. CDR1 and CDR2 (germline): SGDLS, YYNGEE. With 0 bases clipped from V and 5 bases from J, the junction kept 11 bases outside the gene matches. For the CDR3, the DNA is TGTGCCAGCAGCGTAGGACCGGGACAGGCCAGGAGAGATACGCAGTATTTT. This encodes CASSVGPGQARRDTQYF.

The chain is built from TRBV6-5 and TRBJ2-3; tentative D call: TRBD1 (6 bases). Germline V gene data show CDR1 as MNHEY and CDR2 as SVGAGI. V was shortened by 2 bases and J by 3 bases, with 9 bases between the two germline ends. The CDR3 has 14 amino acids. The CDR3: CASSYLTGTDTQYF. The DNA for the CDR3 is TGTGCCAGCAGTTACCTGACAGGAACAGATACGCAGTATTTT.

The chain uses TRBV27 and TRBJ2-5; TRBD2 matches 10 bases. Germline V lookup: CDR1 MNHEY, CDR2 SMNVEV (reference sequence). The CDR3 loop spans 15 amino acids. Unmatched junction bases numbered 10, after V lost 7 bases and J lost 5 bases. CDR3 residues: CASTRSGGPLETQYF. In nucleotides, the CDR3 is TGTGCCAGCACCCGTAGCGGGGGGCCCTTGGAGACCCAGTACTTC.

This chain connects TRBV10-3 to TRBJ1-5, with a tentative D call TRBD1 (6 bases). V was clipped by 6 bases and J by 2 bases, with 11 bases between them. Germline assignment: CDR1 ENHRY and CDR2 SYGVKD. The CDR3 extends over 14 amino acids. This CDR3 reads CAISSRGGNQPQHF. The CDR3 DNA reads TGTGCCATCAGCAGCAGGGGAGGCAATCAGCCCCAGCATTTT.